This entry lists 5 T cell receptor beta chains sequenced from one sample in a study of OX40 agonist ivuxolimab in advanced cancers. Some clones are missing from TCRdb's copy, which holds only in-frame ones; the method was immunoSEQ multiplex PCR. The sample yields tens of thousands of clones, approximately 89% seen once. The sample was CD4+ or CD8+ T cells sorted from blood, taken in a trial of the OX40 agonist ivuxolimab. The receptor set was obtained from an adult with an advanced solid tumor such as melanoma, head and neck, liver or kidney cancer.

This rearrangement joins TRBV18 to TRBJ2-7; the D call may be TRBD1 or TRBD2 (6 bases each). The V end was cut by 6 bases, the J end by 0 bases, with 12 bases between. This CDR3 comprises 14 residues. The germline V gene encodes CDR1 KGHSH and CDR2 LQKENI. CDR3 loop: CASSTGATSYEQYF. The CDR3 region has the DNA TGTGCCAGCTCCACGGGGGCGACCTCCTACGAGCAGTACTTC. The complete variable domain, with remaining parts taken from reference TRBV18 and TRBJ2-7, reads NAGVMQNPRHLVRRRGQEARLRCSPMKGHSHVYWYRQLPEEGLKFMVYLQKENIIDESGMPKERFSAEFPKEGPSILRIQQVVRGDSAAYFCASSTGATSYEQYFGPGTRLTVT.

The chain joins TRBV5-1 to TRBJ2-3; 10 positions agree with TRBD2. The CDR3 runs 16 residues. Germline V gene sequence: CDR1 SGHRS, CDR2 YFSETQ. With V trimmed by 4 bases and J by 6 bases, 11 bases remained unmatched. The CDR3 DNA follows: TGCGCCAGCAGCCCCGGATCAGCGGGAGGGTTGGATACGCAGTATTTT. The encoded protein is CASSPGSAGGLDTQYF.

A few counts support this clone. This chain links TRBV2 with TRBJ1-2; TRBD1 matches 7 bases. CDR3 size: 15 residues. The V segment lost 6 bases and the J segment 7 bases; nucleotides outside the gene matches: 14. Germline CDR1 and CDR2: SNHLY and FYNNEI. Here the CDR3 reads CASREQGLGFGGYTF. The CDR3 bases are TGTGCCAGCAGGGAACAGGGGTTGGGTTTTGGTGGCTACACCTTC.

V gene TRBV18 combines with J gene TRBJ2-1, with a possible D match to TRBD2 (6 bases). Trimming removed 4 bases at V and 4 bases at J, with 23 bases between. This CDR3 is built from 18 residues. Looked up from germline, CDR1 is KGHSH and CDR2 is LQKENI. The CDR3 here is CASSQRAGSPVSYNEQFF. The CDR3 DNA is TGTGCCAGCTCACAAAGGGCCGGGAGCCCCGTTTCGTACAATGAGCAGTTCTTC.

This chain uses TRBV7-9 with TRBJ2-7; TRBD2 might be the D (5 bases). Per germline, CDR1 SEHNR and CDR2 FQNEAQ (reference sequence). V gave up 5 bases and J gave up 1 base, with 12 bases separating them. The CDR3 extends over 14 amino acids. DNA for the CDR3: TGTGCCAGCAGCCCTCAGCGGCAGTCCTACGAGCAGTACTTC. Its translation: CASSPQRQSYEQYF.